The 9 T cell receptor beta chains below come from one sample, sequenced in a study of T cell repertoires in cytomegalovirus infection. Each CDR3 protein gets one entry after TCRdb re-called the reads with MiXCR. The sample holds fewer than 300,000 distinct CDR3 sequences, roughly 24% seen once. Sequencing was carried out using PBMCs. The receptors here all came from a human donor in good health (CMV status not recorded). Some clones in this sample may be carry-over from other donors' samples.

The chain combines TRBV20-1 with TRBJ2-7; 9 nucleotides line up with TRBD1. J was trimmed by 2 bases and V by 1 base; bases with no gene match: 0. This CDR3 has 13 residues. CDR1 DFQATT and CDR2 SNEGSKA come from the germline V gene (reference sequence). The CDR3 sequence is CSARGQGAYEQYF. Here the CDR3 DNA reads TGCAGTGCTAGAGGACAGGGGGCCTACGAGCAGTACTTC.

Only a few counts were recorded for this clonotype. V usage is TRBV18 and J usage is TRBJ1-5; 7 bases are shared with TRBD1. V shed 3 bases and J 6 bases; nucleotides not matched to a gene: 2. Germline V lookup: CDR1 KGHSH, CDR2 LQKENI. The CDR3 runs to 13 residues. The CDR3 coding sequence is TGTGCCAGCTCACCGGGGACAGTTCAGCCCCAGCATTTT. Protein product: CASSPGTVQPQHF.

This clonotype was picked up a small number of times. The J gene is TRBJ2-3, the V gene TRBV6-2 or TRBV6-3; D is possibly TRBD1 or TRBD2 (5 bases each). Germline-derived CDR1 and CDR2 are MNHEY and SVGEGT. Between the trimmed V and J ends, which lost 8 bases and 0 bases, there was a span of 15 bases. CDR3 size: 15 residues. The CDR3 spells CASSKPGRSTDTQYF. In nucleotides, the CDR3 is TGTGCCAGCTCTAAGCCGGGACGGAGCACAGATACGCAGTATTTT.

This clonotype was observed a handful of times. This sequence joins TRBV10-3 and TRBJ2-2, with D possibly called TRBD1 or TRBD2 (5 bases each). The V gene's germline CDR1 is ENHRY and CDR2 SYGVKD. V lost 5 bases and J 1 base, leaving 23 bases between the germline ends. CDR3 length: 19 amino acids. DNA for the CDR3: TGTGCCATCAGTTCCTTTCTTTTGTTCGGGACGGGGAACACCGGGGAGCTGTTTTTT. Amino acid sequence: CAISSFLLFGTGNTGELFF.

Ten or more counts support this clonotype. The CDR3 DNA sequence: TGTGCCAGCAGCCTCCCCCCAGGGGGCGGGACCCAGTACTTC. Its translation: CASSLPPGGGTQYF. The J gene is TRBJ2-5, the V gene TRBV7-2; 8 nucleotides align to TRBD1. Germline V gene data show CDR1 as SGHTA and CDR2 as FQGNSA. The ends lost 5 bases at V and 7 bases at J; junction bases unmatched: 9. This CDR3 has 14 residues.

This rearrangement joins TRBV6-1 to TRBJ2-7, with 11 bases fitting TRBD2. Trimming at V came to 7 bases and at J to 5 bases, leaving 13 bases not matched to a gene. Germline V CDR1 and CDR2: MNHNS, SASEGT. This CDR3 comprises 16 residues. CDR3 nucleotide sequence: TGTGCCAGCAAGCGGGGAGTTAGCGGGAGGGTGAACGAGCAGTACTTC. Encoded protein: CASKRGVSGRVNEQYF.

This clonotype was picked up many times. The gene calls are TRBV6-1 and TRBJ2-1, with 12 bases identical to TRBD2. Looked up from germline, CDR1 is MNHNS and CDR2 is SASEGT. The CDR3 covers 15 residues. V gave up 2 bases and J gave up 4 bases; unmatched junction bases: 0. The CDR3 sequence: CASSELAGGYNEQFF. CDR3 DNA sequence: TGTGCCAGCAGTGAACTAGCGGGAGGGTACAATGAGCAGTTCTTC.

The chain employs TRBV5-6 and TRBJ2-7; D gene uncertain. CDR1 and CDR2 (germline): SGHDT, YYEEEE. This CDR3 region has 14 residues. The V gene lost 2 bases and the J gene lost 0 bases, with 9 bases spanning the gap. The CDR3 sequence is CASSFVGHSYEQYF. CDR3 nucleotides: TGTGCCAGCAGCTTTGTGGGTCACTCCTACGAGCAGTACTTC.

The chain combines TRBV20-1 with TRBJ2-3; TRBD2 matches 11 bases. V was clipped by 1 base and J by 4 bases; unmatched bases: 7. Germline assignment: CDR1 DFQATT and CDR2 SNEGSKA (reference sequence). The CDR3 totals 16 residues. CDR3 protein: CSARGLAGGGADTQYF. For the CDR3, the DNA is TGCAGTGCTAGAGGTCTAGCGGGGGGAGGGGCAGATACGCAGTATTTT.